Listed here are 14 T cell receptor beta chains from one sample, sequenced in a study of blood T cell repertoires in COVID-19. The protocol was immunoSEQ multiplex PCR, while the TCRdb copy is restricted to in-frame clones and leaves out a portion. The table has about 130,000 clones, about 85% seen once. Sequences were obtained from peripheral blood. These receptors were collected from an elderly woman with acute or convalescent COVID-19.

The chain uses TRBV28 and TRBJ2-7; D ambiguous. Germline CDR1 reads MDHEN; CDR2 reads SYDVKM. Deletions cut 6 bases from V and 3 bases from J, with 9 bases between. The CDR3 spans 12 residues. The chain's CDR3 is CASRLQDYEQYV. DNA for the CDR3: TGTGCCAGCAGGCTGCAGGACTACGAGCAGTACGTC.

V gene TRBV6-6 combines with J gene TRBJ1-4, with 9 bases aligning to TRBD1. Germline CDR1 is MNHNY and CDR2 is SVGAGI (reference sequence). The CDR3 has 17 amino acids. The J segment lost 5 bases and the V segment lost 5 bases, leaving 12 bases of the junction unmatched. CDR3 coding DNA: TGTGCCAGCAGTCACAGGGGGCGAGTCTCCGGGAATGAAAAACTGTTTTTT. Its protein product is CASSHRGRVSGNEKLFF.

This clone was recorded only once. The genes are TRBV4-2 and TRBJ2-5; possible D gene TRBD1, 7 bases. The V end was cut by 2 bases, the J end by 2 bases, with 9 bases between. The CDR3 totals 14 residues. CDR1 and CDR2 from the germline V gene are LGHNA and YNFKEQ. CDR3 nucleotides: TGTGCCAGCAGCCAATCAGGGGGGCAAGAGACCCAGTACTTC. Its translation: CASSQSGGQETQYF.

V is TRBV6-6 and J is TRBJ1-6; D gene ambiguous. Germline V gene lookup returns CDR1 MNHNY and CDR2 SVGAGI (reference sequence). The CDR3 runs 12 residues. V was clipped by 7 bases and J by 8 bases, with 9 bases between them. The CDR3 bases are TGTGCCAGCACCACGTCGGATTCACCCCTCCACTTT. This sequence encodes CASTTSDSPLHF.

CDR3 in DNA: TGCGCCAGCAGCGGCCGACAGCGCGGGGAGGAGACCCAGTACTTC. It codes for CASSGRQRGEETQYF. The chain uses TRBV4-1 and TRBJ2-5, with D perhaps matching TRBD2 (6 bases). Germline lookup yields CDR1 MGHRA and CDR2 YSYEKL. The CDR3 spans 15 residues. The V end was cut by 5 bases, the J end by 5 bases, with 18 bases between.

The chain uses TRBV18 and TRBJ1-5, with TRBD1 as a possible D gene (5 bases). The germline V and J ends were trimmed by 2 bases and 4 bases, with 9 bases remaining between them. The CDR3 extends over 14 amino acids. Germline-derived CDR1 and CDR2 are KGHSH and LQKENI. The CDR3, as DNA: TGTGCCAGCTCACCAGGGGCGAGTAATCAGCCCCAGCATTTT. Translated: CASSPGASNQPQHF.

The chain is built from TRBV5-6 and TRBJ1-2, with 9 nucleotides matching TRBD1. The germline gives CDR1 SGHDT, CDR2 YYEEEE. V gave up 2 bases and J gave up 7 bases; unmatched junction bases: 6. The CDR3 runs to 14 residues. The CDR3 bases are TGTGCCAGCAGCTTAACGACAGGGGGTTCTGGCTACACCTTC. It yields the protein CASSLTTGGSGYTF.

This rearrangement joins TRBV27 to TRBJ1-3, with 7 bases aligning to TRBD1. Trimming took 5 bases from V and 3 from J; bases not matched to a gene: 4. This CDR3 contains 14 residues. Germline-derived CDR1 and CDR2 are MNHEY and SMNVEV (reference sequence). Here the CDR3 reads CASSTTGVGNTIYF. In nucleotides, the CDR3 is TGTGCCAGCAGTACTACAGGGGTTGGAAACACCATATATTTT.

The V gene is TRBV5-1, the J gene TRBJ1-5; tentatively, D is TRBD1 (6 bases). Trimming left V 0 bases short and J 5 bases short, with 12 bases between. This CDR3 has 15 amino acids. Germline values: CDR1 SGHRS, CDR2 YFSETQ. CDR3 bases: TGCGCCAGCAGCTTGGAGGGGTACAGGGATCAGCCCCAGCATTTT. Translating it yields CASSLEGYRDQPQHF.

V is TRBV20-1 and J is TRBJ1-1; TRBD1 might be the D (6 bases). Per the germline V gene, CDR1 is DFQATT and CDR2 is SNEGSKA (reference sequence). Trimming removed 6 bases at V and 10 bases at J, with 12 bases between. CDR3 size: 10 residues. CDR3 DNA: TGCAGTGCCGGGAGGGGGGGAGCTTTCTTT. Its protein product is CSAGRGGAFF.

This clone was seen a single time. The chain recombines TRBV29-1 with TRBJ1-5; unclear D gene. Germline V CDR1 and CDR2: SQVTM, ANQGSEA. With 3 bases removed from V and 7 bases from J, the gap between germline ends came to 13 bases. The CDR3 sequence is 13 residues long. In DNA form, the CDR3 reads TGCAGCGTTGAGAACACCCCGGGGCAGCCCCAGCATTTT. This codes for CSVENTPGQPQHF.

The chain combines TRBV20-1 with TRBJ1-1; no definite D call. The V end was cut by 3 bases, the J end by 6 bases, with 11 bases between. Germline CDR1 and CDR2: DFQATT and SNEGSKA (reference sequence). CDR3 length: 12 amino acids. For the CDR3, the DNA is TGCAGTGCTAGTTTTTTGAGGTCTGAAGCTTTCTTT. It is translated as CSASFLRSEAFF.

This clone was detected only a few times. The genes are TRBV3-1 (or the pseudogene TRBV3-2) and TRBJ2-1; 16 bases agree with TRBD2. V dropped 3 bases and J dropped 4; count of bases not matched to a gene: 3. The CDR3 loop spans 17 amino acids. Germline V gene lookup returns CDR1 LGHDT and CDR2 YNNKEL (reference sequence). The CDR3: CASSHGTSGGAYNEQFF. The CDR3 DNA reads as TGTGCCAGCAGCCACGGGACTAGCGGGGGGGCTTACAATGAGCAGTTCTTC.

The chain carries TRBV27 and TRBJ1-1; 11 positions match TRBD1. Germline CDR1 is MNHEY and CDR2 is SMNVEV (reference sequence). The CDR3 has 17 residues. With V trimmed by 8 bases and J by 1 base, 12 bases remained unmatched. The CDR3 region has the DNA TGTGCCAGCGGGTCCGGGACAGGGGGTCCGGGGAACACTGAAGCTTTCTTT. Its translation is CASGSGTGGPGNTEAFF.